This TCR beta chain was found in a study of T-cell reconstitution after alpha-beta-depleted transplantation in children (dated by TCRdb to about 2016). In the study overall: The study quantitatively tracked T-cell immune reconstitution after TCRalphabeta/CD19-depleted allogeneic hematopoietic cell transplantation in children using TCR repertoire profiling.

This clonotype was picked up a small number of times. This receptor's antigen is unknown. Nothing much larger sits one base from this clone, and base qualities are not available. The library was produced with PCR. Instrument on record: Illumina HiSeq 2500. TCR libraries were prepared with molecular barcoding, using unique molecular identifiers to normalize TCRbeta repertoire quantification. TCRdb reran the public reads through fastp at Q25 and MiXCR, keeping productive beta chains. Every CDR3 protein is listed once, alongside the most common genes and DNA of its rows. The sample table contains some 530,000 distinct CDR3 sequences; only one count was recorded for about 12% of them. Clones ranked in the top ten supply over 5.5% of the sample. There are 12 amino acids in the CDR3, from cysteine to phenylalanine inclusive. The retained sequence is limited to the CDR3, 36 bases, with the frame set at the first base. Deletion took 7 bases off V and 2 bases off J, with a span of 7 bases between the germline ends.

The sequencing used PBMCs from the stem cell graft donor, collected from the stem cell graft. The sequence joins TRBV12-3 or TRBV12-4 to TRBJ2-3; no D gene call is confident. The TCR was taken from a human donor who donated a stem cell graft to a child with combined immunodeficiency. The DNA sequence is as follows: TGTGCCAGCACCCGGATCACAGATACGCAGTATTTT. Its translation reads: CASTRITDTQYF.